This T cell receptor (beta chain) was recovered during a study of early T cells in non-severe SARS-CoV-2 infection (dated by TCRdb to the early 2020s). For context, the study as a whole: Bulk RNA from unsorted whole blood was used for TCR sequencing, so alpha and beta chains could not be paired. The paper as a whole reports these results and caveats: VDJdb matching was skewed toward anti-spike CD8 responses and likely underestimated virus-specific expansions by missing private and CD4 specificities.

A case-control design nested within a healthcare worker cohort in London, UK, was used, with weekly nasopharyngeal swab PCR tests and blood sampling performed. Between 23 and 31 March 2020, the week of the UK lockdown, healthcare workers were enrolled and then followed up weekly for as long as 16 weeks. Libraries were made using 5' RACE. Sequenced on a NextSeq 500. The TCR library protocol attached unique molecular identifiers to individual cDNA molecules to correct for sequencing error and PCR bias. TCR alpha and beta chains were both sequenced, and the abundances of alpha and beta sequences in each sample were closely correlated with each other. In the source study's methods: Decombinator V4 was used to annotate TCR sequences for V gene, J gene and CDR3. Expanded TCRs were defined as changing significantly between any two time points under a Poisson model with p below 0.0001. TCR abundances were normalised to the total number of TCRs sequenced in each sample and reported as counts per million. TRAV1-2 paired with TRAJ12, TRAJ20 or TRAJ33 defined MAIT TCRs, while TRAV10 paired with TRAJ18 defined iNKT TCRs. A search of VDJdb, accessed on 1 November 2021, was run for TCRs annotated to CMV, EBV and SARS-CoV-2, with TCRs annotated for multiple antigens excluded. Starting from the raw public reads, TCRdb applied fastp trimming at Q25, assembled clones with MiXCR and retained in-frame beta chains. Each CDR3 protein appears once, grouped with its most common genes and DNA. These V and J calls rely on TCRdb rather than the paper's analysis. This sample has tens of thousands of distinct CDR3 sequences in its table, and 10% to 12% of those were observed once. The ten largest clones capture about 11% of the sample.

Relative to germline, V is 3 bases shorter and J is 3 bases shorter, with 3 bases between their ends. CDR1 and CDR2 are read off the germline V gene as MNHNS and SASEGT. The CDR3, cysteine through phenylalanine, is 11 amino acids long. Kept here is only the CDR3 DNA, which spans 33 bases and is read in frame from base 1. This clonotype was seen a few times. Which antigen it targets is not known. No much larger clone is present one base from it, and per-base qualities are unavailable. The material was whole blood, obtained at baseline. This chain is built from TRBV6-1 and TRBJ2-7, with the D gene uncertain. This TCR came from an adult who was a healthcare worker with PCR-confirmed SARS-CoV-2 infection or an uninfected control (not recorded which). In nucleotide form, the sequence is TGTGCCAGCAGTGATCTCTACGAGCAGTACTTC. It specifies CASSDLYEQYF.